These T cell receptor beta chains were read from a single sample in a study of CD8 T cells in Susac syndrome. TCRdb reprocessed the immunoSEQ multiplex PCR reads with MiXCR, giving one entry per CDR3 protein. In the table there are approximately 70,000 distinct CDR3 sequences, over 85% of which are singletons. Specimen: CD8+ T cells from PBMCs. These receptors came from a human donor with multiple sclerosis. Each CDR3 is given with its conserved first and last residue. The D gene is left open where the match is weak. The size of a clone is reported for some rows only, either as once, few or many, or as a class for expanded clones.

NA	TRBV5-1	13	NA	TRBJ2-5	TGCGCCTCCTGCCTGGCGTTGGCAGAGACCCAGTACTTC	CASCLALAETQYF
NA	TRBV15	13	NA	TRBJ2-5	TGTGCCACCAGTCCAACAGAACAAGAGACCCAGTACTTC	CATSPTEQETQYF
NA	TRBV4-1	15	NA	TRBJ1-5	TGCGCCAGCAGCCAAGATGGGGTGTGGGATCAGCCCCAGCATTTT	CASSQDGVWDQPQHF
TRBD1	TRBV27	13	NA	TRBJ2-7	TGTGCCAGCAGTTACGACAGGGGTAACGAGCAGTACTTC	CASSYDRGNEQYF
NA	TRBV20-1	14	NA	TRBJ1-2	TGCAGTGCTCCGACTTTCACAGTGCAGAATGGCTACACCTTC	CSAPTFTVQNGYTF
NA	TRBV6-4	13	NA	TRBJ2-1	TGTGCCAGCAGTGACAATAGCGAGAATGAGCAGTTCTTC	CASSDNSENEQFF
NA	TRBV20-1	17	NA	TRBJ2-2	TGCAGTGCTAGAGTCGTTGACGTTAACAGGGTCGCCGGGGAGCTGTTTTTT	CSARVVDVNRVAGELFF
NA	TRBV12-5	13	NA	TRBJ2-1	TGTGCTAGTGGCTCGACAGTTTACAATGAGCAGTTCTTC	CASGSTVYNEQFF
NA	TRBV27	12	few	TRBJ2-7	TGTGCCAGCAGTTTCCAGGGGGGCGAGCAGTACTTC	CASSFQGGEQYF
TRBD2	TRBV4-2	15	few	TRBJ2-3	TGTGCCAGCAGCCAAACTAGCGGGAGCCCAGATACGCAGTATTTT	CASSQTSGSPDTQYF
TRBD1	TRBV24-1	15	NA	TRBJ2-2	TGTGCCACCAGTGATCCGGACAGGGCCCCCGGGGAGCTGTTTTTT	CATSDPDRAPGELFF
NA	TRBV28	14	NA	TRBJ2-7	TGTGCCAGCAGTTTGGGGGAAGGTCTAGATGAGCAGTACTTC	CASSLGEGLDEQYF
NA	TRBV11-2	16	NA	TRBJ2-1	TGTGCCAGCAGCTTAGACGCGGCAGGGGCTAATAATGAGCAGTTCTTC	CASSLDAAGANNEQFF
TRBD2	TRBV24-1	17	NA	TRBJ2-1	TGTGCCACCAGTGACCGGGGATTTAGCGGGGGACGGAATGAGCAGTTCTTC	CATSDRGFSGGRNEQFF
NA	TRBV5-4	13	NA	TRBJ2-7	TGTGCCAGCAGCTTGGACAGGGTCCACGAGCAGTACTTC	CASSLDRVHEQYF
NA	TRBV12-3/TRBV12-4	14	NA	TRBJ2-7	TGTGCCAGCAGTCCGAGCGTTATGGGCTACGAGCAGTACTTC	CASSPSVMGYEQYF
TRBD1	TRBV9	14	NA	TRBJ2-7	TGTGCCAGCAGCGAAGGACAGGACTCCTACGAGCAGTACTTC	CASSEGQDSYEQYF
TRBD2	TRBV20-1	15	NA	TRBJ2-1	TGCAGTGCTAGTACCGGGACTAGCGGGAGTAATGAGCAGTTCTTC	CSASTGTSGSNEQFF
NA	TRBV12-3/TRBV12-4	13	NA	TRBJ2-5	TGTGCCAGCAGTTTGAGGGGTGATGAGACCCAGTACTTC	CASSLRGDETQYF
TRBD2	TRBV28	19	NA	TRBJ2-6	TGTGCCAGCAGTACGTCTACTAGCGGGGGCTACTCTGGGGCCAACGTCCTGACTTTC	CASSTSTSGGYSGANVLTF
TRBD2	TRBV19	17	NA	TRBJ2-2	TGTGCCAGTTTCGACTCGGGACTAGCGGGAGCCTCCGGGGAGCTGTTTTTT	CASFDSGLAGASGELFF
NA	TRBV14	14	once	TRBJ2-1	TGTGCCAGCAGCCAAGAGGGCTCCTACAATGAGCAGTTCTTC	CASSQEGSYNEQFF
NA	TRBV7-8	11	NA	TRBJ1-3	TGTGCCAGCACTCCTGGAAACACCATATATTTT	CASTPGNTIYF
NA	TRBV24-1	14	NA	TRBJ1-1	TGTGCCACAAAAAGAACCGAAGACGGCACTGAAGCTTTCTTT	CATKRTEDGTEAFF
TRBD2	TRBV7-7	15	NA	TRBJ2-7	TGTGCTAGCAGCTTAGGGACTAGCGGGAGCTACGAGCAGTACTTC	CASSLGTSGSYEQYF
NA	TRBV30	14	once	TRBJ1-1	TGTGCCTGGAACGAGACGCCCGTTGACACTGAAGCTTTCTTT	CAWNETPVDTEAFF
TRBD2	TRBV7-3	16	NA	TRBJ2-3	TGTGCCAGCAGTTTGTCGGCGGGAGGGCCGAGAGATACGCAGTATTTT	CASSLSAGGPRDTQYF
TRBD2	TRBV20-1	15	once	TRBJ2-1	TGCAGTGCTAGATTTCAGCGGGGGGCCTACAATGAGCAGTTCTTC	CSARFQRGAYNEQFF
NA	TRBV5-8	13	NA	TRBJ2-2	TGTGCCAGCAGCTTGCGGGTACCCGGGGAGCTGTTTTTT	CASSLRVPGELFF
NA	TRBV7-2	14	NA	TRBJ1-6	TGTGCCAGCAGCTTCTCACAGGGCCTTTCACCCCTCCACTTT	CASSFSQGLSPLHF
NA	TRBV15	14	NA	TRBJ2-7	TGTGCCACCAGCAGCCAGGACTACTTCTACGAGCAGTACTTC	CATSSQDYFYEQYF
NA	TRBV29-1	13	NA	TRBJ2-7	TGCAGCGTTGGGTCCCGGACAGCCTACGAGCAGTACTTC	CSVGSRTAYEQYF
TRBD1	TRBV20-1	17	NA	TRBJ1-6	TGCAGTGCTAGTCCCCGGACAGGGAGCTCCTATAATTCACCCCTCCACTTT	CSASPRTGSSYNSPLHF
NA	TRBV6-2/TRBV6-3	10	NA	TRBJ2-5	TGTGCCAGCAGGGGAGAGACCCAGTACTTC	CASRGETQYF
TRBD1	TRBV4-3	16	NA	TRBJ2-2	TGCGCCAGCAGCCAAGGGACAGGGGTAGAGACCGGGGAGCTGTTTTTT	CASSQGTGVETGELFF
TRBD2	TRBV27	14	NA	TRBJ2-7	TGTGCCAGCAGTAAGGGACTAGTGGCCTACGAGCAGTACTTC	CASSKGLVAYEQYF
TRBD1	TRBV20-1	14	NA	TRBJ2-7	TGCAGTGCTAGAACAGGGGATACCTTTTACGAGCAGTACTTC	CSARTGDTFYEQYF
TRBD1	TRBV29-1	12	NA	TRBJ1-4	TGCAGCGTGAAGGGGCAGGGGGAAAGACTGTTTTTT	CSVKGQGERLFF
NA	TRBV28	17	NA	TRBJ2-4	TGTGCCAGCAGGGGGGCTTGGGACGGCCTAGCCAAAAACATTCAGTACTTC	CASRGAWDGLAKNIQYF
TRBD1	TRBV5-1	13	NA	TRBJ2-7	TGCGCCAGCAGTCACGGACAGGACTACGAGCAGTACTTC	CASSHGQDYEQYF
TRBD2	TRBV6-5	17	once	TRBJ2-5	TGTGCCAGCAGTTACTCCGCTAGCGGGAGGGCCGCTGAGACCCAGTACTTC	CASSYSASGRAAETQYF
NA	TRBV27	14	NA	TRBJ1-2	TGTGCCAGCAGACGCCCAGGGTTAGAGGAGGGCTACACCTTC	CASRRPGLEEGYTF
TRBD2	TRBV4-1	14	NA	TRBJ2-7	TGCGCCAGCAGCCAACTTAGCGGGAGCTACGAGCAGTACTTC	CASSQLSGSYEQYF
TRBD1	TRBV7-9	14	NA	TRBJ2-1	TGTGCCAGCAGCCTCGGGGACAGGCAGAATGAGCAGTTCTTC	CASSLGDRQNEQFF
TRBD2	TRBV24-1	14	NA	TRBJ2-7	TGTGCCACCAGTGATGGACTAGCGGGAGACGAGCAGTACTTC	CATSDGLAGDEQYF